The rows below give T cell receptor beta chains drawn from one sample of a study of response to subunit inactivated influenza vaccine. Each CDR3 protein gets one entry after TCRdb re-called the RT-PCR reads with MiXCR. The repertoire consists of about 570,000 distinct CDR3 sequences, with 11% occurring once and the leading ten covering approximately 11%. The sample was also linked to a second study, of T cells expressing NK-cell markers.

Sequenced here: PBMCs from blood, sampled on the day of vaccination. The receptors here all came from a man aged 50-59 years who received an inactivated influenza vaccine. The CDR3 runs from the conserved cysteine through the conserved F or W. Fields, in order: V gene, J gene, clone size, D gene, CDR3 DNA, CDR3 protein. The D gene is left open where the match is weak. Rows give clone size only sometimes, using once, few, many, or a class for an expanded clone.

v_gene: TRBV6-5; j_gene: TRBJ2-2; abundance: -; d_gene: -; CDR3nt: TGTGCCAGCAGTTACTTGAGGCCCCATAGCGCCTCGAACACCGGGGAGCTGTTTTTT; CDR3aa: CASSYLRPHSASNTGELFF
v_gene: TRBV30; j_gene: TRBJ1-2; abundance: -; d_gene: -; CDR3nt: TGTGCCTGGAATCGCGGGAGTTTAGGCGATGGCTACACCTTC; CDR3aa: CAWNRGSLGDGYTF
v_gene: TRBV27; j_gene: TRBJ2-7; abundance: -; d_gene: TRBD1; CDR3nt: TGTGCCAGCACCCGAACCGGGACAGCTTCCTACGAGCAGTACTTC; CDR3aa: CASTRTGTASYEQYF
v_gene: TRBV19; j_gene: TRBJ2-5; abundance: few; d_gene: -; CDR3nt: TGTGCCACCACCCCGGCGGGTGGAGAGACCCAGTACTTC; CDR3aa: CATTPAGGETQYF
v_gene: TRBV28; j_gene: TRBJ2-3; abundance: -; d_gene: -; CDR3nt: TGTGCCAGCAGTAAAAGGACCGCCACAGATACGCAGTATTTT; CDR3aa: CASSKRTATDTQYF
v_gene: TRBV4-3; j_gene: TRBJ2-7; abundance: -; d_gene: -; CDR3nt: TGCGCCAGCAGCCAAGAAAAGGGCAGGAGCTACGAGCAGTACTTC; CDR3aa: CASSQEKGRSYEQYF
v_gene: TRBV7-9; j_gene: TRBJ1-2; abundance: few; d_gene: -; CDR3nt: TGTGCCAGCAGCTTAGGGGGACCTGATGTCTACACCTTC; CDR3aa: CASSLGGPDVYTF
v_gene: TRBV12-3/TRBV12-4; j_gene: TRBJ2-2; abundance: many; d_gene: TRBD1; CDR3nt: TGTGCCAGCAGAAGACCGGGACAGGGGGTCACCGGGGAGCTGTTTTTT; CDR3aa: CASRRPGQGVTGELFF
v_gene: TRBV5-1; j_gene: TRBJ1-1; abundance: -; d_gene: -; CDR3nt: TGCGCCAGCACTGACGGGTCGTCGGACACTGAAGCTTTCTTT; CDR3aa: CASTDGSSDTEAFF
v_gene: TRBV7-2; j_gene: TRBJ2-1; abundance: -; d_gene: TRBD2; CDR3nt: TGTGCCAGCAGTAAAGCGGGACTAGCGGGAGTTCACAATGAGCAGTTCTTC; CDR3aa: CASSKAGLAGVHNEQFF
v_gene: TRBV28; j_gene: TRBJ2-7; abundance: -; d_gene: -; CDR3nt: TGTGCCAGCAGTTCCACTCGACAGGTCGGGCTCGAGCAGTACTTC; CDR3aa: CASSSTRQVGLEQYF
v_gene: TRBV5-1; j_gene: TRBJ2-2; abundance: few; d_gene: -; CDR3nt: TGCGCCAGCAGCCAACTCCGAGACGGGGAGCTGTTTTTT; CDR3aa: CASSQLRDGELFF
v_gene: TRBV29-1; j_gene: TRBJ1-1; abundance: many; d_gene: -; CDR3nt: TGCAGCGTCGTACACCTGAACACTGAAGCTTTCTTT; CDR3aa: CSVVHLNTEAFF
v_gene: TRBV18; j_gene: TRBJ2-7; abundance: many; d_gene: TRBD2; CDR3nt: TGTGCCAGCTCGGGAGGGGAGTTGAGCTCCTACGAGCAGTACTTC; CDR3aa: CASSGGELSSYEQYF
v_gene: TRBV6-2/TRBV6-3; j_gene: TRBJ1-2; abundance: few; d_gene: TRBD1; CDR3nt: TGTGCCAGCACCACCGGGACAGGGAACTATGGCTACACCTTC; CDR3aa: CASTTGTGNYGYTF
v_gene: TRBV20-1; j_gene: TRBJ1-4; abundance: few; d_gene: -; CDR3nt: TGCAGTGCTGGAGGGTTGTTCACTAATGAAAAACTGTTTTTT; CDR3aa: CSAGGLFTNEKLFF
v_gene: TRBV5-6; j_gene: TRBJ2-5; abundance: -; d_gene: -; CDR3nt: TGTGCCAGTACCTGGGGGGAAGAGACCCAGTACTTC; CDR3aa: CASTWGEETQYF
v_gene: TRBV29-1; j_gene: TRBJ2-7; abundance: few; d_gene: -; CDR3nt: TGCAGCGTCCGCTCGGGGAGTTCTCGGCCCTACGAGCAGTACTTC; CDR3aa: CSVRSGSSRPYEQYF
v_gene: TRBV6-2/TRBV6-3; j_gene: TRBJ2-1; abundance: -; d_gene: TRBD2; CDR3nt: TGTGCCAGCAGTTACTCTCTTCGGAGTAGCGGGAAGAGCTCCTACAATGAGCAGTTCTTC; CDR3aa: CASSYSLRSSGKSSYNEQFF
v_gene: TRBV4-1; j_gene: TRBJ2-7; abundance: few; d_gene: -; CDR3nt: TGCGCCAGCAGCTACCGGGACACGGGATACGAGCAGTACTTC; CDR3aa: CASSYRDTGYEQYF
v_gene: TRBV7-6; j_gene: TRBJ2-6; abundance: once; d_gene: -; CDR3nt: TGTGCCAGCAGCTTACGGACAGTAGCCTCTGGGGCCAACGTCCTGACTTTC; CDR3aa: CASSLRTVASGANVLTF
v_gene: TRBV7-8; j_gene: TRBJ2-5; abundance: -; d_gene: TRBD2; CDR3nt: TGTGCCAGCAGCCACCGGACTAGCGGGAGTGGGGAGACCCAGTACTTC; CDR3aa: CASSHRTSGSGETQYF
v_gene: TRBV30; j_gene: TRBJ2-3; abundance: -; d_gene: TRBD2; CDR3nt: TGTGCCTGGAAAGGAGCGGGAGGAGGTTTTTTGCAGTATTTT; CDR3aa: CAWKGAGGGFLQYF
v_gene: TRBV7-9; j_gene: TRBJ2-7; abundance: -; d_gene: TRBD1; CDR3nt: TGTGCCAGCAGCTCCTGGACAGGGGTAAACGAGCAGTACTTC; CDR3aa: CASSSWTGVNEQYF
v_gene: TRBV12-3/TRBV12-4; j_gene: TRBJ2-2; abundance: many; d_gene: -; CDR3nt: TGTGCCAGCACCGCCTTGGGGTACACCGGGGAGCTGTTTTTT; CDR3aa: CASTALGYTGELFF
v_gene: TRBV12-3/TRBV12-4; j_gene: TRBJ1-4; abundance: -; d_gene: TRBD1; CDR3nt: TGTGCCAGCACTCCCCATACAGGGGGCGCGGGCGAAAAACTGTTTTTT; CDR3aa: CASTPHTGGAGEKLFF
v_gene: TRBV12-3/TRBV12-4; j_gene: TRBJ1-1; abundance: -; d_gene: -; CDR3nt: TGTGCCAGCAGCCAGGGGATATTAGGCACTGAAGCTTTCTTT; CDR3aa: CASSQGILGTEAFF
v_gene: TRBV28; j_gene: TRBJ1-1; abundance: many; d_gene: TRBD1; CDR3nt: TGTGCCAGCAGCAACAGGGGGAAGTCTATGAACACTGAAGCTTTCTTT; CDR3aa: CASSNRGKSMNTEAFF
v_gene: TRBV5-6; j_gene: TRBJ2-7; abundance: few; d_gene: TRBD2; CDR3nt: TGTGCCAGCAGCTTGGTCAGCGGGGCATACTCCTACGAGCAGTACTTC; CDR3aa: CASSLVSGAYSYEQYF
v_gene: TRBV29-1; j_gene: TRBJ2-5; abundance: many; d_gene: -; CDR3nt: TGCAGCGTTAGTAACGCGAAGACCCAGTACTTC; CDR3aa: CSVSNAKTQYF
v_gene: TRBV5-1; j_gene: TRBJ2-1; abundance: -; d_gene: TRBD1; CDR3nt: TGCGCCAGCAGCTTGGGACAGGGGGCGATCGATGAGCAGTTCTTC; CDR3aa: CASSLGQGAIDEQFF
v_gene: TRBV2; j_gene: TRBJ1-1; abundance: few; d_gene: TRBD1; CDR3nt: TGTGCCAGCAGGCCGGACAGGGCGCCCACTGAAGCTTTCTTT; CDR3aa: CASRPDRAPTEAFF
v_gene: TRBV4-1; j_gene: TRBJ1-1; abundance: -; d_gene: -; CDR3nt: TGCGCCAGCAGCCAACACCTCCGGGCGGGGGGGAACACTGAAGCTTTCTTT; CDR3aa: CASSQHLRAGGNTEAFF
v_gene: TRBV6-1; j_gene: TRBJ1-5; abundance: few; d_gene: -; CDR3nt: TGTGCCAGCAGCTCAGTGGACAGCAATCAGCCCCAGCATTTT; CDR3aa: CASSSVDSNQPQHF
v_gene: TRBV30; j_gene: TRBJ1-2; abundance: -; d_gene: -; CDR3nt: TGTGCCTGGAGTGCCTATAAGGGGGAAGCTAACTATGGCTACACCTTC; CDR3aa: CAWSAYKGEANYGYTF
v_gene: TRBV7-7; j_gene: TRBJ2-5; abundance: -; d_gene: -; CDR3nt: TGTGCCAGCAGCTTAGGGACTCTGGGTGCGGAGACCCAGTACTTC; CDR3aa: CASSLGTLGAETQYF
v_gene: TRBV12-3/TRBV12-4; j_gene: TRBJ2-7; abundance: -; d_gene: -; CDR3nt: TGTGCCAGCAGAGACTTCGGGACGGGGTACTACGAGCAGTACTTC; CDR3aa: CASRDFGTGYYEQYF
v_gene: TRBV5-1; j_gene: TRBJ1-2; abundance: many; d_gene: TRBD1; CDR3nt: TGCGCCAGCAGCTTAAACAGGGGGCTAGGTGGCTACACCTTC; CDR3aa: CASSLNRGLGGYTF
v_gene: TRBV6-5; j_gene: TRBJ2-2; abundance: -; d_gene: -; CDR3nt: TGTGCCAGCAGTTCCGCAGGGTCGGGCTCCGGGGAGCTGTTTTTT; CDR3aa: CASSSAGSGSGELFF
v_gene: TRBV24-1; j_gene: TRBJ2-1; abundance: -; d_gene: -; CDR3nt: TGTGCCACCAGTGACGGGACCAACTACAATGAGCAGTTCTTC; CDR3aa: CATSDGTNYNEQFF
v_gene: TRBV10-3; j_gene: TRBJ2-7; abundance: -; d_gene: TRBD2; CDR3nt: TGTGCCATCATGAAAGGACTAGCGGGAGTTGACGAGCAGTACTTC; CDR3aa: CAIMKGLAGVDEQYF
v_gene: TRBV6-5; j_gene: TRBJ2-5; abundance: -; d_gene: -; CDR3nt: TGTGCCAGCAGTTACCTACTCCAAGGGGGTGGGGAGACCCAGTACTTC; CDR3aa: CASSYLLQGGGETQYF
v_gene: TRBV20-1; j_gene: TRBJ1-2; abundance: few; d_gene: -; CDR3nt: TGCAGTGCCCAGACACAGGGTTTTAACTATGGCTACACCTTC; CDR3aa: CSAQTQGFNYGYTF
v_gene: TRBV5-5; j_gene: TRBJ2-3; abundance: -; d_gene: -; CDR3nt: TGTGCCAGCAGCTTGGAATTGGGGACGGAGCAGTATTTT; CDR3aa: CASSLELGTEQYF
v_gene: TRBV14; j_gene: TRBJ2-4; abundance: few; d_gene: -; CDR3nt: TGTGCCAGCAGCCAAGACCGTCCCCCGAGTTGGGGCAAAAACATTCAGTACTTC; CDR3aa: CASSQDRPPSWGKNIQYF
v_gene: TRBV7-8; j_gene: TRBJ2-3; abundance: -; d_gene: TRBD2; CDR3nt: TGTGCCAGCAGCTTAATAGCGGGGGCGCCCGCAGATACGCAGTATTTT; CDR3aa: CASSLIAGAPADTQYF
v_gene: TRBV18; j_gene: TRBJ2-1; abundance: -; d_gene: -; CDR3nt: TGTGCCAGCTCACCCCCGACAGCCTACAATGAGCAGTTCTTC; CDR3aa: CASSPPTAYNEQFF
v_gene: TRBV3-1; j_gene: TRBJ2-7; abundance: few; d_gene: TRBD2; CDR3nt: TGTGCCAGCAGCCAAGTCTTTGTGACCGGGACTAGTTCCTACGAGCAGTACTTC; CDR3aa: CASSQVFVTGTSSYEQYF
v_gene: TRBV4-2; j_gene: TRBJ1-6; abundance: many; d_gene: -; CDR3nt: TGTGCCAGCAGCCCCCGGACTGATCATAATTCACCCCTCCACTTT; CDR3aa: CASSPRTDHNSPLHF
v_gene: TRBV7-2; j_gene: TRBJ2-3; abundance: -; d_gene: -; CDR3nt: TGTGCCAGCAGTAATTCAAACCAGGGTACGCAGTATTTT; CDR3aa: CASSNSNQGTQYF
v_gene: TRBV12-3/TRBV12-4; j_gene: TRBJ2-7; abundance: few; d_gene: -; CDR3nt: TGTGCCACCTCCGGCGGCGTCTCCTACGAGCAGTACTTC; CDR3aa: CATSGGVSYEQYF
v_gene: TRBV5-1; j_gene: TRBJ1-1; abundance: many; d_gene: -; CDR3nt: TGCGCCAGCAGCTTAGTTATGAACACTGAAGCTTTCTTT; CDR3aa: CASSLVMNTEAFF
v_gene: TRBV20-1; j_gene: TRBJ1-4; abundance: -; d_gene: TRBD1; CDR3nt: TGCAGTGCTCCTCGACAGGGAGCGGGTGAAAAACTGTTTTTT; CDR3aa: CSAPRQGAGEKLFF
v_gene: TRBV27; j_gene: TRBJ2-7; abundance: few; d_gene: -; CDR3nt: TGTGCCAGCAGAACGGGACACGACTACGAGCAGTACTTC; CDR3aa: CASRTGHDYEQYF
v_gene: TRBV4-1; j_gene: TRBJ2-5; abundance: few; d_gene: TRBD2; CDR3nt: TGCGCCAGCAGCCAAGTGACTAGCGGGGGGCCTTTGCAGTACTTC; CDR3aa: CASSQVTSGGPLQYF